This T cell receptor beta chain was identified during a study of T cells in Graves' hyperthyroidism and ophthalmopathy. The CDR3 consists of 16 residues. The V end lost 1 base, the J end lost 1 base, and 12 bases lay between the germline ends. Looked up from germline, CDR1 is LGHDT and CDR2 is YNNKEL (reference sequence). The study excluded patients with uncontrolled infection, other autoimmune disease, pregnancy or lactation. This clonotype was detected only a few times. Amplification of TCR beta CDR3 regions was performed using RNA transcripts as template. The TCR CDR3 was amplified in a first-round RT-PCR using the HTBI primer set. TCRdb re-called the multiplex PCR reads with MiXCR, one entry per CDR3 protein. The sample has a few hundred thousand distinct CDR3 sequences; about 13% are singletons.

This receptor was identified in a woman between 18 and 29 years old with Graves' hyperthyroidism. The rearrangement links TRBV3-1 to TRBJ2-3; D is uncertain. The sequencing sample was made of blood. CDR3 amino acids: CASSQVGGPRTDTQYF. As DNA, the CDR3 is TGTGCCAGCAGCCAAGTCGGCGGTCCTCGCACAGATACGCAGTATTTT.